This record covers a single T cell receptor beta chain. The repertoire was sequenced with immunoSEQ multiplex PCR; TCRdb's copy has only in-frame clones and lacks some. The repertoire holds about 6,600 clones, around 84% seen once, with approximately 18% in the top ten. This entry is derived from a study of T cell repertoires in MIS-A myocarditis. The CDR3 is made up of 13 amino acids. With V trimmed by 8 bases and J by 1 base, 4 bases remained unmatched. Germline CDR1 reads MNHNY; CDR2 reads SVGAGI (reference sequence). The sequence was collected from a young man with fulminant myocarditis from multisystem inflammatory syndrome in adults (MIS-A) after COVID-19. Sequenced input: right inferior lung lobe tissue obtained at autopsy. The chain is built from TRBV6-6 and TRBJ1-1; 7 positions match TRBD1. CDR3 bases: TGTGCCAGCTCGGGACAGCCGAACACTGAAGCTTTCTTT. Its protein product is CASSGQPNTEAFF.